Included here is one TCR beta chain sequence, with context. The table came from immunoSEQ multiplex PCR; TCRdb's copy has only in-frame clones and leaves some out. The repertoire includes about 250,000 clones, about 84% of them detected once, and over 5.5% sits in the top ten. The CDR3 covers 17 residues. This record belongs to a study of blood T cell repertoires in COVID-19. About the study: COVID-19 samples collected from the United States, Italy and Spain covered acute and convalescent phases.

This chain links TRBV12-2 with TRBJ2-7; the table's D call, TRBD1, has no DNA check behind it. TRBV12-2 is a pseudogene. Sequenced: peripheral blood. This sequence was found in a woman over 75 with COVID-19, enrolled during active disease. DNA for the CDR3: TGTGCAAGTCGCATATACGGTGGACAGGGGGCTGTCGACGAGCAGTACTTC. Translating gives CASRIYGGQGAVDEQYF.